This TCR beta chain was retrieved from a study of T-cell memory formation after mild COVID-19. Each CDR3 protein is one row after TCRdb ran MiXCR on the 5' RACE reads. The sample carries approximately 250,000 distinct CDR3 sequences, roughly a sixth recorded once. This clonotype was seen at least ten times. Sequencing input: PBMCs or a T cell subset sorted from them (not recorded which). This receptor was taken from a man aged 18 to 29 who had mild COVID-19 (a few samples of this study predate the infection). Cell type and time point are not known.

The CDR3 coding sequence is TGTGCCAGCACCGTCTTACTTCCTGCAAACAATGAGCAGTTCTTC. It yields the protein CASTVLLPANNEQFF. V and J are TRBV7-9 and TRBJ2-1, with D hard to call. CDR3 length equals 15 residues. V lost 7 bases and J lost 5, with 18 bases in between. Germline V gene data show CDR1 as SEHNR and CDR2 as FQNEAQ (reference sequence).